The 27 T cell receptor beta chains presented below share a single source sample, sequenced in a study of blood T cell repertoires in COVID-19. Produced via immunoSEQ multiplex PCR; TCRdb's table is partial and in-frame only. The profile shows around 37,000 clones, roughly 87% of them singletons. The sample taken for sequencing was peripheral blood. Receptor source: a man in his fifties or sixties with acute or convalescent COVID-19.

The chain has TRBV12-3 or TRBV12-4 and TRBJ2-1; tentative D call: TRBD1 (6 bases). Trimming shortened V by 6 bases and J by 12 bases, and 18 bases separated the two germline ends. The CDR3 is made up of 13 amino acids. The CDR3 nucleotides read TGTGCCAGCAGCGCTCTAATCGAACAGGGGCAGTTCTTC. Translated: CASSALIEQGQFF.

This sequence joins TRBV4-3 and TRBJ2-1, with 8 bases aligning to TRBD2. Germline V gene sequence: CDR1 LGHNA, CDR2 YSLEER. CDR3 size: 14 residues. After removal of 3 bases from V and 2 bases from J, the junction contained 0 bases not matched to a gene. For the CDR3, the DNA is TGCGCCAGCAGCCAGGGACTAGCCTACAATGAGCAGTTCTTC. Translating it yields CASSQGLAYNEQFF.

The V gene is TRBV6-5, the J gene TRBJ2-7; TRBD2 agrees at 10 bases. This CDR3 has 15 residues. Germline-derived CDR1 and CDR2 are MNHEY and SVGAGI. J was trimmed by 5 bases and V by 4 bases; bases with no gene match: 8. This CDR3 is CASSLEASGRHEQYF. In DNA form, the CDR3 reads TGTGCCAGCAGTTTGGAAGCTAGCGGGAGACACGAGCAGTACTTC.

The chain employs TRBV10-3 and TRBJ1-1; 7 nucleotides align to TRBD1. V dropped 7 bases and J dropped 6; count of bases not matched to a gene: 11. CDR1 is ENHRY and CDR2 is SYGVKD in the germline V gene. The CDR3 length is 14 residues. DNA for the CDR3: TGTGCCATCAACCGCTCAGGGGGAGGCCCTGAAGCTTTCTTT. It encodes CAINRSGGGPEAFF.

V and J are TRBV7-9 and TRBJ2-2, with D unclear. The germline gives CDR1 SEHNR, CDR2 FQNEAQ (reference sequence). This CDR3 comprises 12 residues. V lost 6 bases and J 7 bases, leaving 9 bases between the germline ends. The chain's CDR3 is CASSPSIGELFF. The CDR3 DNA sequence: TGTGCCAGCAGTCCCAGTATCGGGGAGCTGTTTTTT.

The chain combines TRBV7-9 with TRBJ1-3, with a possible D match to TRBD1 (5 bases). The V end lost 0 bases, the J end lost 0 bases, and 12 bases lay between the germline ends. Per germline, CDR1 SEHNR and CDR2 FQNEAQ (reference sequence). CDR3 length: 17 amino acids. The CDR3 coding sequence is TGTGCCAGCAGCTTAGCTCCGGGACTGCTCTCTGGAAACACCATATATTTT. It codes for CASSLAPGLLSGNTIYF.

The rearrangement uses TRBV20-1 and TRBJ1-1; D is unresolved. CDR3 length: 11 amino acids. V was trimmed by 7 bases and J by 11 bases, leaving 17 bases between them. Looked up from germline, CDR1 is DFQATT and CDR2 is SNEGSKA (reference sequence). The CDR3 loop is CSVSENLWAFF. In DNA, the CDR3 is TGCAGTGTGTCGGAGAACCTCTGGGCTTTCTTT.

The J gene is TRBJ2-7, the V gene TRBV5-1; 9 bases are a match to TRBD1. With V trimmed by 5 bases and J by 6 bases, 9 bases remained unmatched. Per the germline V gene, CDR1 is SGHRS and CDR2 is YFSETQ. CDR3 length equals 14 residues. This CDR3 reads CASSVKDRGGEQYF. CDR3 bases: TGCGCCAGCAGTGTGAAGGACAGGGGAGGCGAGCAGTACTTC. The entire variable domain, with the rest obtained from reference TRBV5-1 and TRBJ2-7, is as follows: KAGVTQTPRYLIKTRGQQVTLSCSPISGHRSVSWYQQTPGQGLQFLFEYFSETQRNKGNFPGRFSGRQFSNSRSEMNVSTLELGDSALYLCASSVKDRGGEQYFGPGTRLTVT.

This clone was detected only a few times. The chain uses TRBV11-2 and TRBJ2-3; D not resolved. The length of the CDR3 is 17 residues. CDR1 and CDR2 (germline): SGHAT, FQNNGV. The ends were cut back, 0 bases at V and 2 bases at J, with 15 bases in the middle. CDR3 in amino acids: CASSLDSQQTHTDTQYF. The CDR3 nucleotides are TGTGCCAGCAGCTTAGATTCCCAGCAGACTCACACAGATACGCAGTATTTT.

This sequence joins TRBV24-1 and TRBJ1-2; TRBD1 might be the D (5 bases). V lost 4 bases to trimming and J lost 8 bases, with 13 bases between them. CDR1 and CDR2 from the germline V gene are KGHDR and SFDVKD. The CDR3 covers 13 residues. The CDR3 DNA is TGTGCCACCAGTGAATCTCAGGGTAACGGCTACACCTTC. It encodes CATSESQGNGYTF.

Only one count was recorded for this clone. The J gene is TRBJ2-3, the V gene TRBV6-5, with TRBD2 identical over 11 bases. The germline gives CDR1 MNHEY, CDR2 SVGAGI. V lost 6 bases, J lost 13 bases, and 3 bases stayed unmatched. The CDR3 covers 11 residues. The CDR3 spells CASRLAGDKYF. CDR3 coding DNA: TGTGCCAGCAGACTAGCGGGAGATAAGTATTTT.

The rearrangement uses TRBV19 and TRBJ2-7, with 8 bases lining up with TRBD2. CDR3 size: 14 residues. V was pared by 8 bases and J by 0 bases, with 6 bases of the junction left unmatched. From germline, CDR1 is LNHDA and CDR2 SQIVND (reference sequence). The CDR3 nucleotides read TGTGCCAGTCATAGCGGGGATAGCTCCTACGAGCAGTACTTC. Translated: CASHSGDSSYEQYF.

The chain joins TRBV11-3 to TRBJ2-4; D perhaps matches TRBD1 (5 bases). CDR3 size: 15 residues. Trimming cost V 4 bases and J 0 bases, with 10 bases left between them. Looked up from germline, CDR1 is SGHNT and CDR2 is YENEEA. Here the CDR3 DNA reads TGTGCCAGCAGCTCGACAGAACTAGCCAAAAACATTCAGTACTTC. Its translation: CASSSTELAKNIQYF.

The chain employs TRBV5-1 and TRBJ2-5; TRBD2 matches 12 bases. CDR3 length: 14 residues. The V gene's germline CDR1 is SGHRS and CDR2 YFSETQ. Unmatched junction bases numbered 6, after V lost 7 bases and J lost 5 bases. CDR3 sequence (DNA): TGCGCCAGCTTTCTAGCGGGAGGGCATGAGACCCAGTACTTC. Protein product: CASFLAGGHETQYF.

V is TRBV19 and J is TRBJ2-2, with D tentatively TRBD2 (6 bases). Germline V lookup: CDR1 LNHDA, CDR2 SQIVND (reference sequence). The CDR3 extends over 15 amino acids. Deletions cut 3 bases from V and 1 base from J, with 9 bases between. As DNA, the CDR3 is TGTGCCAGTAGTATGACTAGTTTGAACACCGGGGAGCTGTTTTTT. As protein: CASSMTSLNTGELFF.

This sequence joins TRBV7-9 and TRBJ2-2; D unresolved. CDR1 is SEHNR and CDR2 is FQNEAQ in the germline V gene (reference sequence). Trimming cost V 2 bases and J 3 bases, with 4 bases left between them. The CDR3 has 13 residues. In nucleotides, the CDR3 is TGTGCCAGCAGCTTATCATACACCGGGGAGCTGTTTTTT. This gives the protein CASSLSYTGELFF.

The chain employs TRBV7-2 and TRBJ1-2; a weak D match, TRBD1 (6 bases). Trimming removed 2 bases from V and 4 bases from J, with 17 bases in between. The germline V gene encodes CDR1 SGHTA and CDR2 FQGNSA. The length of the CDR3 is 16 residues. CDR3: CASSLWTVQLLYGYTF. In DNA form, the CDR3 reads TGTGCCAGCAGCTTATGGACAGTACAATTGCTCTATGGCTACACCTTC.

The rearrangement links TRBV10-2 to TRBJ1-4, with D unresolved. V was shortened by 4 bases and J by 0 bases, with 9 bases between the two germline ends. CDR3 length: 15 residues. Germline values: CDR1 WSHSY, CDR2 SAAADI. The DNA of the CDR3 is TGCGCCAGCAGTGGCGCGGGAACAACTAATGAAAAACTGTTTTTT. It translates to CASSGAGTTNEKLFF.

J is TRBJ2-5 and V is TRBV2; TRBD1 matches at 8 bases. The CDR3 runs 15 residues. CDR1 and CDR2 (germline): SNHLY, FYNNEI. Germline trimming cut 0 bases from V and 5 bases from J; bases unmatched to any gene: 5. The CDR3 here is CASSEAQGAGETQYF. DNA of the CDR3: TGTGCCAGCAGTGAAGCGCAGGGGGCTGGGGAGACCCAGTACTTC. Full variable domain (outside the CDR3, taken from reference TRBV2 and TRBJ2-5): EPEVTQTPSHQVTQMGQEVILRCVPISNHLYFYWYRQILGQKVEFLVSFYNNEISEKSEIFDDQFSVERPDGSNFTLKIRSTKLEDSAMYFCASSEAQGAGETQYFGPGTRLLVL.

This clone was observed once. This chain joins TRBV9 and TRBJ2-4; D not certain. V lost 3 bases and J lost 1, with 8 bases in between. The CDR3 spans 14 residues. Germline V gene data show CDR1 as SGDLS and CDR2 as YYNGEE. The CDR3 spells CASSAKKAKNIQYF. For the CDR3, the DNA is TGTGCCAGCAGCGCTAAGAAGGCCAAAAACATTCAGTACTTC.

The V call is TRBV6-5, the J call TRBJ1-5; tentative D call: TRBD1 (6 bases). Germline assignment: CDR1 MNHEY and CDR2 SVGAGI. This CDR3 has 15 amino acids. The V end lost 6 bases, the J end lost 0 bases, and 12 bases lay between the germline ends. Written as DNA, the CDR3 is TGTGCCAGCAGCCGGGACATAGCTAGCAATCAGCCCCAGCATTTT. Amino acids: CASSRDIASNQPQHF.

CDR3 nucleotides: TGTGCCAGCAGCCCCTCAGGGGTTACTGAAGCTTTCTTT. Translated: CASSPSGVTEAFF. This chain links TRBV4-2 with TRBJ1-1, with D perhaps TRBD1 (6 bases). CDR3 size: 13 residues. From germline, CDR1 is LGHNA and CDR2 YNFKEQ. Trimming removed 4 bases at V and 5 bases at J, with 11 bases between.

In this sample, this clone turned up once. The chain employs TRBV30 and TRBJ1-1, with TRBD1 as a possible D gene (6 bases). Between the trimmed V and J ends, which lost 3 bases and 1 base, there was a span of 18 bases. Germline-derived CDR1 and CDR2 are GTSNPN and SVGIG (reference sequence). This CDR3 comprises 16 residues. CDR3 in amino acids: CAWRSDSFGGNTEAFF. The CDR3 nucleotides read TGTGCCTGGAGGTCGGACAGTTTTGGAGGGAACACTGAAGCTTTCTTT.

The chain joins TRBV24-1 to TRBJ1-5, with D hard to call. CDR1 and CDR2 (germline): KGHDR, SFDVKD. Trimming removed 4 bases from V and 3 bases from J, with 9 bases in between. The CDR3 is made up of 14 amino acids. The CDR3 sequence: CATSERVSNQPQHF. The CDR3, as DNA: TGTGCCACCAGTGAGAGGGTCTCCAATCAGCCCCAGCATTTT.

This clone appeared a single time. V usage is TRBV14 and J usage is TRBJ1-4; the D gene is possibly TRBD1 (6 bases). The CDR3 loop spans 16 amino acids. CDR1 is SGHDN, CDR2 FVKESK, per germline. The V end lost 2 bases, the J end lost 2 bases, and 12 bases lay between the germline ends. CDR3 loop: CASSQLQGGTNEKLFF. The CDR3, as DNA: TGTGCCAGCAGCCAACTACAGGGAGGGACTAATGAAAAACTGTTTTTT.

The rearrangement joins TRBV19 to TRBJ2-7; 13 bases align to TRBD2. J was trimmed by 5 bases and V by 3 bases; bases with no gene match: 10. The CDR3 is made up of 17 amino acids. In germline, CDR1 is LNHDA, CDR2 SQIVND (reference sequence). CDR3 nucleotides: TGTGCCAGTAGTATGCGACTAGCGGGGGGAAGTCGGGACGAGCAGTACTTC. This translates into CASSMRLAGGSRDEQYF.

The chain uses TRBV9 and TRBJ2-7; tentatively, D is TRBD2 (6 bases). This CDR3 contains 12 residues. Germline-derived CDR1 and CDR2 are SGDLS and YYNGEE. V gave up 4 bases and J gave up 6 bases, with 11 bases separating them. The CDR3 region is CASSPGGVEQYF. The DNA for the CDR3 is TGTGCCAGCAGCCCAGGCGGGGTCGAGCAGTACTTC.